This T cell receptor beta chain comes out of a study of shared clonotypes between healthy human individuals. Libraries were prepared by immunoSEQ multiplex PCR; TCRdb keeps only in-frame clonotypes and omits some of them. The table includes roughly 2.6 million clones, more than 90% detected once. In the case of this clone: Its target is unknown.

Germline V gives CDR1 ENHRY, CDR2 SYGVKD. Trimming cost V 5 bases and J 4 bases, with 9 bases left between them. The CDR3 runs to 12 residues. Study-level findings and limits: Though the depth was large, rarefaction showed that sorted-subset sequencing was incomplete.

This receptor was taken from a man aged 18 to 29 in good health. The sequencing sample was made of naive CD4+ T cells sorted from blood. Described subset: CD45RA+ positively selected. This rearrangement joins TRBV10-3 to TRBJ2-7; a weak D match, TRBD1 (5 bases). CDR3: CAISFQGYEQYF. The CDR3 DNA is TGTGCCATCAGTTTTCAGGGTTACGAGCAGTACTTC.